The clone carrying this TCR beta chain was counted a few times. The authors extracted at least 5 micrograms of total RNA per sample. The data are from a study of blood T cells in healthy people across ages. Through a sample-barcoded 5' primer and a J-beta primer mix, a second PCR was run for roughly 6 to 11 cycles. TCRdb itself ran the 5' RACE reads through MiXCR, one entry per CDR3 protein. The sample includes 1.6 million or so distinct CDR3 sequences, about 31% of them seen just once. The receptor comes from a woman between 25 and 40 years old in good health. The sequencing sample was made of blood.

The CDR3 sequence is CASTPRTSTDTQYF. CDR3 nucleotide sequence: TGTGCCAGCACGCCCCGGACTAGCACAGATACGCAGTATTTT. The chain uses TRBV28 and TRBJ2-3, with D possibly matching TRBD2 (5 bases). Trimming left V 7 bases short and J 0 bases short, with 11 bases between. Germline assignment: CDR1 MDHEN and CDR2 SYDVKM. This CDR3 contains 14 residues.